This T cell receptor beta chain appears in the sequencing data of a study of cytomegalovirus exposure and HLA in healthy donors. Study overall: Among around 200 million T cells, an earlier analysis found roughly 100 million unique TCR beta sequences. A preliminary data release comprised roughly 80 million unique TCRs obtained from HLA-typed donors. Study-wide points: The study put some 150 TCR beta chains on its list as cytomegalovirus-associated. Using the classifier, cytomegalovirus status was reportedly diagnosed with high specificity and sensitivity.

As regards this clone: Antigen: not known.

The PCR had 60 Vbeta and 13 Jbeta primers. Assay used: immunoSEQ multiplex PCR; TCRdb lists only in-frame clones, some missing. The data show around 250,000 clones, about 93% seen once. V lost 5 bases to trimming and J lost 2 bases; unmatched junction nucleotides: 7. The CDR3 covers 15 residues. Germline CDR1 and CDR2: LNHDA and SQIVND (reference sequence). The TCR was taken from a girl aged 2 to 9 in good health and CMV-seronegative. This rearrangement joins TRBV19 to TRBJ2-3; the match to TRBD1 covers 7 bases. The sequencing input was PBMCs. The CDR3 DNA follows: TGTGCCAGTAGTGCGTGGGACAGATTCACAGATACGCAGTATTTT. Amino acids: CASSAWDRFTDTQYF. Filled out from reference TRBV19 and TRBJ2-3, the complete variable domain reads DGGITQSPKYLFRKEGQNVTLSCEQNLNHDAMYWYRQDPGQGLRLIYYSQIVNDFQKGDIAEGYSVSREKKESFPLTVTSAQKNPTAFYLCASSAWDRFTDTQYFGPGTRLTVL.